Each of the 31 T cell receptor beta chains below was sequenced from the same sample in a study of identical twins. TCRdb redid the calling of the 5' RACE reads with MiXCR, one entry per CDR3 protein. This table has some 690,000 distinct CDR3 sequences, 21% appearing once. These data were also reused for a study on T cells expressing NK-cell markers.

Sequencing input: PBMCs. All receptors come from a woman aged 18 to 35 in good health.

The chain is built from TRBV5-1 and TRBJ2-1; D may be TRBD2 (5 bases). CDR1 is SGHRS, CDR2 YFSETQ, per germline. V was clipped by 0 bases and J by 5 bases, with 9 bases between them. This CDR3 contains 14 residues. The CDR3 DNA reads as TGCGCCAGCAGCTTGGCGGGAAAGAACAATGAGCAGTTCTTC. This gives the protein CASSLAGKNNEQFF.

The V gene is TRBV6-1, the J gene TRBJ1-3; D is possibly TRBD1 (5 bases). The CDR3 sequence is 17 residues long. The V gene lost 7 bases and the J gene lost 5 bases, with 24 bases spanning the gap. Looked up from germline, CDR1 is MNHNS and CDR2 is SASEGT. CDR3 coding DNA: TGTGCCAGCACCTCCGCGGCAAACAGGCTCCGAAGAAACACCATATATTTT. The encoded protein is CASTSAANRLRRNTIYF.

The chain uses TRBV12-3 or TRBV12-4 and TRBJ2-7; D gene unclear. The CDR3 loop spans 12 amino acids. Deletions cut 2 bases from V and 3 bases from J, with 5 bases between. The CDR3 DNA is TGTGCCAGCAGTTTACATAACTACGAGCAGTACTTC. Amino acids: CASSLHNYEQYF.

V is TRBV24-1 and J is TRBJ2-1; D gene ambiguous. V was clipped by 7 bases and J by 9 bases, with 9 bases between them. This CDR3 comprises 11 residues. Germline V gene data show CDR1 as KGHDR and CDR2 as SFDVKD. Here the CDR3 reads CATSHAREQFF. DNA of the CDR3: TGTGCCACCAGCCATGCCCGTGAGCAGTTCTTC.

The sample holds many counts of this clonotype. The CDR3 sequence is CASSSYQPQHF. The CDR3 nucleotides are TGTGCCAGCAGTTCCTATCAGCCCCAGCATTTT. V usage is TRBV6-6 and J usage is TRBJ1-5; D not certain. Germline CDR1 and CDR2: MNHNY and SVGAGI (reference sequence). V dropped 4 bases and J dropped 5 bases, with 3 bases sitting between them. The CDR3 consists of 11 residues.

This clonotype turned up a few times. V is TRBV7-9 and J is TRBJ2-7, with D perhaps given as TRBD1 or TRBD2 (5 bases each). Per the germline V gene, CDR1 is SEHNR and CDR2 is FQNEAQ (reference sequence). CDR3 length: 13 amino acids. The V and J ends lost 5 bases and 3 bases respectively, with 11 bases between them. CDR3 amino acids: CASSRGPSYEQYF. For the CDR3, the DNA is TGTGCCAGCAGCCGGGGACCGAGCTACGAGCAGTACTTC.

The chain combines TRBV2 with TRBJ2-7; D is unclear. The germline CDR1 and CDR2 sequences are SNHLY and FYNNEI. The CDR3 runs 13 residues. The ends were cut back, 3 bases at V and 2 bases at J, with 8 bases in the middle. In DNA form, the CDR3 reads TGTGCCAGCAGTGAGATAAGGGCCTACGAGCAGTACTTC. Translation: CASSEIRAYEQYF.

The chain is built from TRBV20-1 and TRBJ2-5, with 10 bases that match TRBD2. Germline trimming cut 3 bases from V and 0 bases from J; bases unmatched to any gene: 4. The CDR3 extends over 15 amino acids. Germline CDR1 and CDR2: DFQATT and SNEGSKA (reference sequence). Here the CDR3 reads CSARLLAGDQETQYF. The CDR3, as DNA: TGCAGTGCTAGGCTCCTAGCGGGGGACCAAGAGACCCAGTACTTC.

In this sample, this clonotype turned up a few times. The rearrangement uses TRBV6-5 and TRBJ1-2, with 12 bases that match TRBD1. Germline V gene lookup returns CDR1 MNHEY and CDR2 SVGAGI. This CDR3 is 16 amino acids long. Losses at the gene ends were 4 bases for V and 5 bases for J; bases not matched to a gene: 8. The CDR3 reads CASSFSGTGGGYGYTF. The CDR3 DNA is TGTGCCAGCAGTTTCTCCGGGACAGGGGGCGGGTATGGCTACACCTTC.

The chain employs TRBV5-6 and TRBJ2-1, with a weak D call TRBD2 (5 bases). The V end was cut by 4 bases, the J end by 8 bases, with 10 bases between. The CDR3 extends over 12 amino acids. Per the germline V gene, CDR1 is SGHDT and CDR2 is YYEEEE. The CDR3 is CASSPDFDEQFF. Here the CDR3 DNA reads TGTGCCAGCAGCCCGGACTTCGATGAGCAGTTCTTC. Full variable domain (remainder filled in from reference TRBV5-6 and TRBJ2-1): DAGVTQSPTHLIKTRGQQVTLRCSPKSGHDTVSWYQQALGQGPQFIFQYYEEEERQRGNFPDRFSGHQFPNYSSELNVNALLLGDSALYLCASSPDFDEQFFGPGTRLTVL.

The chain couples TRBV12-3 or TRBV12-4 to TRBJ1-1, with 7 bases that match TRBD1. The CDR3 consists of 14 residues. Trimming took 7 bases from V and 1 from J; bases not matched to a gene: 6. CDR3 region: CASTPGQRNTEAFF. Written as DNA, the CDR3 is TGTGCCAGCACTCCGGGACAGCGGAACACTGAAGCTTTCTTT.

V gene TRBV12-3 or TRBV12-4 combines with J gene TRBJ2-7; no clear D gene. Trimming removed 3 bases from V and 3 bases from J, with 6 bases in between. The length of the CDR3 is 12 residues. As DNA, the CDR3 is TGTGCCAGCAGTTTCCTTATCTACGAGCAGTACTTC. Translated, it gives CASSFLIYEQYF.

The V gene is TRBV12-5, the J gene TRBJ2-1; D uncertain. This CDR3 region has 12 residues. The germline gives CDR1 LGHNT, CDR2 FRNRAP. Trimming removed 3 bases at V and 9 bases at J, with 9 bases between. The CDR3 loop reads CASGFSVAEQFF. The DNA of the CDR3 is TGTGCTAGTGGTTTTTCTGTGGCTGAGCAGTTCTTC.

This clonotype has more than one count but fewer than ten. V usage is TRBV6-1 and J usage is TRBJ2-7; TRBD2 aligns across 7 bases. Germline CDR1 and CDR2: MNHNS and SASEGT. The V and J ends lost 3 bases and 1 base, in that order; junction bases with no gene match: 12. The CDR3 is 17 residues long. CDR3 nucleotides: TGTGCCAGCAGTGAGGGGAGAGGGGAGGGAAAATCCTACGAGCAGTACTTC. Its protein is CASSEGRGEGKSYEQYF.

This clonotype showed up just a few times. V and J are TRBV20-1 and TRBJ2-5, with D possibly matching TRBD1 (5 bases). CDR3 length equals 13 residues. Germline CDR1 DFQATT, CDR2 SNEGSKA (reference sequence). V gave up 5 bases and J gave up 4 bases, with 14 bases separating them. This chain's CDR3 is CSAHQGYGETQYF. As DNA, the CDR3 is TGCAGTGCTCATCAGGGATACGGAGAGACCCAGTACTTC.

This clonotype was detected only a few times. Since no conserved phenylalanine or tryptophan closes the CDR3, a read error is the likely cause. Because the CDR3's place on the DNA is in doubt, the DNA is left out and the CDR3 is given as listed by TCRdb. This chain uses TRBV6-5 with TRBJ1-4. The V gene's germline CDR1 is MNHEY and CDR2 SVGAGI. The CDR3 is made up of 12 amino acids, end residues included. The CDR3 sequence: CASSYSTDGDLV.

The chain joins TRBV14 to TRBJ2-2; D unclear. The germline V gene has CDR1 SGHDN and CDR2 FVKESK. Trimming shortened V by 2 bases and J by 6 bases, and 13 bases separated the two germline ends. The CDR3 loop spans 15 amino acids. The CDR3 region has the DNA TGTGCCAGCAGCCAAATCCCGACACGTCCCGGGGAGCTGTTTTTT. This codes for CASSQIPTRPGELFF. The full variable domain, completed using reference TRBV14 and TRBJ2-2, is EAGVTQFPSHSVIEKGQTVTLRCDPISGHDNLYWYRRVMGKEIKFLLHFVKESKQDESGMPNNRFLAERTGGTYSTLKVQPAELEDSGVYFCASSQIPTRPGELFFGEGSRLTVL.

The V and J genes are TRBV4-1 and TRBJ2-3; TRBD2 matches at 10 bases. The CDR3 has 16 residues. Unmatched junction bases numbered 7, after V lost 1 base and J lost 6 bases. Germline V gene sequence: CDR1 MGHRA, CDR2 YSYEKL. The CDR3 spells CASSQVGTSVPDTQYF. The CDR3 DNA reads as TGCGCCAGCAGCCAAGTGGGGACTAGCGTCCCTGATACGCAGTATTTT.

This clonotype turned up a few times. V usage is TRBV3-1 and J usage is TRBJ2-2, with 12 bases lining up with TRBD1. The germline gives CDR1 LGHDT, CDR2 YNNKEL (reference sequence). This CDR3 has 15 amino acids. Trimming at V came to 2 bases and at J to 6 bases, leaving 1 base not matched to a gene. CDR3 in amino acids: CASSQRDRGPGELFF. The CDR3 DNA is TGTGCCAGCAGCCAAAGGGACAGGGGGCCCGGGGAGCTGTTTTTT.

This chain connects TRBV3-1 to TRBJ2-2, with D possibly being TRBD1 (5 bases). V lost 0 bases, J lost 5 bases, and 13 bases lay in between. The CDR3 totals 16 residues. Germline-derived CDR1 and CDR2 are LGHDT and YNNKEL (reference sequence). CDR3 nucleotides: TGTGCCAGCAGCCAAGAAGGGGCTAGGGTGACCGGGGAGCTGTTTTTT. Translated, it gives CASSQEGARVTGELFF.

This clonotype was seen only a few times. The rearrangement joins TRBV5-5 to TRBJ2-7; TRBD1 is a possible D gene (6 bases). V was pared by 4 bases and J by 0 bases, with 20 bases between. The CDR3 spans 17 residues. CDR1 and CDR2 from the germline V gene are SGHKS and YYEKEE (reference sequence). The CDR3 spells CASSPRGTGSDSYEQYF. DNA for the CDR3: TGTGCCAGCAGCCCAAGGGGCACAGGGTCGGACTCCTACGAGCAGTACTTC. The whole variable domain, remainder taken from reference TRBV5-5 and TRBJ2-7, is DAGVTQSPTHLIKTRGQQVTLRCSPISGHKSVSWYQQVLGQGPQFIFQYYEKEERGRGNFPDRFSARQFPNYSSELNVNALLLGDSALYLCASSPRGTGSDSYEQYFGPGTRLTVT.

This clonotype appeared many times. This rearrangement joins TRBV20-1 to TRBJ2-1; D tentatively fits TRBD1 or TRBD2 (5 bases each). The V gene lost 0 bases and the J gene lost 7 bases, with 19 bases spanning the gap. Germline-derived CDR1 and CDR2 are DFQATT and SNEGSKA (reference sequence). The CDR3 loop spans 16 amino acids. The CDR3 DNA reads as TGCAGTGCTAGAGAAGTCGGGGACGAAGGAAGGAATGAGCAGTTCTTC. It encodes CSAREVGDEGRNEQFF.

This clonotype was detected ten times or more. This CDR3 is CASSSSVEQYF. As DNA, the CDR3 is TGTGCCAGCAGCTCCTCCGTTGAGCAGTACTTC. The gene calls are TRBV7-9 and TRBJ2-7; D gene uncertain. Germline V gene data show CDR1 as SEHNR and CDR2 as FQNEAQ (reference sequence). Deletions cut 4 bases from V and 7 bases from J, with 8 bases between. The CDR3 sequence is 11 residues long.

The chain combines TRBV15 with TRBJ2-2, with unresolved D. Germline V CDR1 and CDR2: LNHNV, YYDKDF (reference sequence). Trimming stripped 1 base from V and 0 bases from J, with 9 bases between. The CDR3 contains 16 residues. The CDR3 spells CATSRAVSANTGELFF. DNA for the CDR3: TGTGCCACCAGCAGAGCGGTCTCCGCGAACACCGGGGAGCTGTTTTTT.

This sequence joins TRBV10-3 and TRBJ1-1; D gene unclear. Looked up from germline, CDR1 is ENHRY and CDR2 is SYGVKD. V was trimmed by 10 bases and J by 5 bases, leaving 17 bases between them. The CDR3 runs 13 residues. This CDR3 reads CATTDLSWTEAFF. The CDR3 region has the DNA TGTGCCACGACGGATTTATCTTGGACTGAAGCTTTCTTT.

Only a few counts were recorded for this clonotype. The rearrangement links TRBV6-1 to TRBJ2-1, with TRBD2 matching 9 bases. The CDR3 covers 15 residues. The germline gives CDR1 MNHNS, CDR2 SASEGT. After removal of 3 bases from V and 8 bases from J, the junction contained 8 bases not matched to a gene. In DNA form, the CDR3 reads TGTGCCAGCAGTGATGGCGGGAGGGCCGTCGATGAGCAGTTCTTC. Protein product: CASSDGGRAVDEQFF.

In this sample, this clonotype turned up a few times. J is TRBJ2-7 and V is TRBV27; D is undetermined. The germline V gene encodes CDR1 MNHEY and CDR2 SMNVEV (reference sequence). V gave up 8 bases and J gave up 2 bases, with 16 bases separating them. This CDR3 has 14 residues. In DNA form, the CDR3 reads TGTGCCAGCCGGTACCGGGCAACGACCTACGAGCAGTACTTC. As protein: CASRYRATTYEQYF.

The gene calls are TRBV11-1 and TRBJ2-1, with D tentatively TRBD1 (6 bases). Germline lookup yields CDR1 SGHAT and CDR2 FQDESV (reference sequence). The CDR3 extends over 19 amino acids. V dropped 5 bases and J dropped 0 bases, with 23 bases sitting between them. In DNA form, the CDR3 reads TGTGCCAGCAGCCCTCGTAGGGGGAGTCGAGGAGTCTCCTACAATGAGCAGTTCTTC. Amino acid sequence: CASSPRRGSRGVSYNEQFF.

The chain is built from TRBV10-3 and TRBJ2-5, with 10 bases fitting TRBD2. CDR1 and CDR2 from the germline V gene are ENHRY and SYGVKD. The CDR3 runs to 17 residues. V lost 0 bases to trimming and J lost 5 bases; unmatched junction nucleotides: 9. The CDR3 spells CAISESEGLAGAETQYF. CDR3 coding DNA: TGTGCCATCAGTGAGTCGGAGGGGCTAGCGGGAGCCGAGACCCAGTACTTC.

The V gene is TRBV12-3 or TRBV12-4, the J gene TRBJ2-4; D gene unclear. Deletions cut 1 base from V and 6 bases from J, with 7 bases between. This CDR3 has 13 amino acids. CDR3 residues: CASSLDRRNIQYF. The CDR3 DNA reads as TGTGCCAGCAGTTTAGACCGCCGAAACATTCAGTACTTC.

V usage is TRBV5-1 and J usage is TRBJ2-7, with D possibly TRBD2 on 5 matching bases. V gave up 1 base and J gave up 7 bases, with 9 bases separating them. The CDR3 loop spans 12 amino acids. Germline CDR1 SGHRS, CDR2 YFSETQ. The CDR3 DNA reads TGCGCCAGCAGCTTGAGTGGGAGAGAGCAGTACTTC. Its translation is CASSLSGREQYF. The full variable domain, its missing parts supplied by reference TRBV5-1 and TRBJ2-7, is KAGVTQTPRYLIKTRGQQVTLSCSPISGHRSVSWYQQTPGQGLQFLFEYFSETQRNKGNFPGRFSGRQFSNSRSEMNVSTLELGDSALYLCASSLSGREQYFGPGTRLTVT.